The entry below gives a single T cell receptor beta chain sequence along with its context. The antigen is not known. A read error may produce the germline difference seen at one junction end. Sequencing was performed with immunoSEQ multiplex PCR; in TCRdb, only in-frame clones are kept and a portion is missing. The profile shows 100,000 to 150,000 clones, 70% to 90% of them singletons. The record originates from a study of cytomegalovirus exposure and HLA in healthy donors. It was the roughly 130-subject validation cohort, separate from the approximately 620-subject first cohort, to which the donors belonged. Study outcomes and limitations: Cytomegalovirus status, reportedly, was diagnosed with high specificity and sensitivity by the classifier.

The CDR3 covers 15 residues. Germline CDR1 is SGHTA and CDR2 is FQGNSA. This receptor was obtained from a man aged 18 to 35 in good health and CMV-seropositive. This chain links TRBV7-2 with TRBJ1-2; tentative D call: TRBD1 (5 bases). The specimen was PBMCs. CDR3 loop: CASSLAPDSHGLGDF. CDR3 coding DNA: TGTGCCAGCAGCTTAGCACCCGACAGCCACGGCTTAGGGGATTTC.